The source of this T cell receptor (beta chain) is a study of read filtering for tumor transcriptome and immune sequencing. Study-level information: RNA-seq yielded only about 75 to 1273 TCR reads, IR-seq about 3.5 to 11 million.

A remark on this clonotype: A read error may produce the germline difference seen at one junction end.

This library used approximately 0.4 ug RNA and molecular barcoded adaptors spanning alpha/delta and beta/gamma chains. TCRdb redid the calling of the reads with MiXCR, one entry per CDR3 protein. The sample lists tens of thousands of distinct CDR3 sequences; roughly 20% were seen once. The CDR3 is made up of 18 amino acids. Germline CDR1 is MGHRA and CDR2 is YSYEKL. The sequencing sample was made of a population of CD138-negative cells sorted from bone marrow. This TCR derives from a donor aged 40 or over with multiple myeloma. The chain is built from TRBV4-1 and TRBJ1-5; D unclear. CDR3 sequence reads: CGSSLDRSADGLNQPQHF. In DNA, the CDR3 is TGCGGCAGCAGCCTAGATCGTAGTGCGGACGGGCTGAATCAGCCCCAGCATTTT.